This T cell receptor (beta chain) was captured in a study of cytomegalovirus exposure and HLA in healthy donors. Trimming stripped 4 bases from V and 7 bases from J, with 11 bases between. The CDR3 runs to 13 residues. Germline assignment: CDR1 SGHTA and CDR2 FQGNSA. PCR involved 60 Vbeta and 13 Jbeta primers. The repertoire was sequenced with immunoSEQ multiplex PCR; TCRdb's copy has only in-frame clones and lacks some. The sample holds about 220,000 clones, 60% to 80% seen once. The sequenced sample was PBMCs. This chain joins TRBV7-2 and TRBJ1-3; D remains ambiguous. The sequence was obtained from a woman in her twenties or thirties in good health and CMV-seronegative. CDR3 nucleotides: TGTGCCAGCAGCTGGGCCTTGGGCAACACCATATATTTT. It encodes CASSWALGNTIYF.